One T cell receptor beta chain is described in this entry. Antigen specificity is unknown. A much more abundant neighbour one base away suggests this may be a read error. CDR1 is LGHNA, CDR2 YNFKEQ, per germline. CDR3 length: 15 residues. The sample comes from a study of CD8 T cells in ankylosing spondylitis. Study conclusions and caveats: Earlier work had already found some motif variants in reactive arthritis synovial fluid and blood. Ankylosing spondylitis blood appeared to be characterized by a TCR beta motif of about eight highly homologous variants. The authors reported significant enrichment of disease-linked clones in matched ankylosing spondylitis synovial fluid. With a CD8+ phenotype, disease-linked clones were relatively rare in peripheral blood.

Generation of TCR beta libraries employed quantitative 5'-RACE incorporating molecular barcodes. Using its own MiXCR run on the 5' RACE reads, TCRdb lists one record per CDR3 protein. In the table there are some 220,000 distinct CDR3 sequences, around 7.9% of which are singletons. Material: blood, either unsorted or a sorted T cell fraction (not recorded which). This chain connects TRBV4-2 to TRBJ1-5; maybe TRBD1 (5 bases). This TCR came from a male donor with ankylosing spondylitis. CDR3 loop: CASSQGGYSDQPQHF. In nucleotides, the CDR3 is TGTGCCAGCAGCCAGGGGGGATATAGCGATCAGCCCCAGCATTTT.